This T cell receptor beta chain emerged from a study of blood T cell repertoires in COVID-19 (TCRdb year 2020). Regarding the study in general: The collaborator samples originated in the United States, Italy and Spain and spanned the acute and convalescent phases of COVID-19. Where available, HLA class I and class II types were obtained from metadata supplied by the sample provider rather than from assay-based typing. The sample metadata nearly always contained a de-identified subject ID, COVID-19 status, age in years and sex. The prospective study material was composed of cDNA or gDNA derived from T cells, B-cell-depleted T cells, or PBMCs. Deeply sampled blood TCRbeta repertoires from subjects exposed to, actively infected with, or recovered from COVID-19 were included in the dataset. The repertoires were released in a freely available public database intended as a resource for research on the immune response to SARS-CoV-2. The samples were drawn from the first 160 participants of the ongoing ImmuneRACE study and from over 950 subjects provided by 6 global collaborators. The investigation overall reported the following: The quantity of clinical and demographic metadata differed by source and by participant and was supplied without curation.

Whole blood was collected in K2EDTA tubes by collaborating institutions according to the institutions' own protocols. For TCRbeta analysis, collaborator samples were shipped as frozen whole blood, as isolated PBMCs, or as DNA extracted from either sample type. A word on this clone: What this receptor recognizes is not known. One base away there is no much larger clone; base qualities are not given.

TCRbeta CDR3 regions were amplified from genomic DNA using the immunoSEQ Assay, a bias-controlled multiplex PCR. On the study's bioinformatics: Nucleated cell counts per sample were estimated from amplification of reference gene primers within the assay. To quantify the absolute abundance of each unique TCRbeta CDR3 rearrangement, sequence reads were collapsed and filtered. Productive Simpson clonality was computed per sample as the square root of Simpson's diversity index over productive rearrangements. Entries here come from immuneACCESS through TCRdb and include only in-frame sequences with V and J called. Some clones fail to appear in such tables; in the studies checked, an unresolved V gene covers under half of the shortfall, and the cause of the remainder is unknown. That table is the source of V, J and clone size, and D and trimming were worked out from the DNA. The sample table contains about 76,000 clones; only one count was recorded for roughly 87% of them. The ten largest clones take up around 8% of the sample.

The CDR3 spans 14 residues, from the cysteine through the phenylalanine. Only the CDR3 portion is preserved as DNA: 42 bases, with reading frame beginning at the first base. Deletion took 5 bases off V and 2 bases off J, with a span of 12 bases between the germline ends. The germline V gene encodes CDR1 SEHNR and CDR2 FQNEAQ (reference sequence). The rearrangement combines TRBV7-9 with TRBJ1-1, with no confidently assigned D gene. Sequenced: peripheral blood. This TCR was recovered from a man aged 30 to 45 with acute or convalescent COVID-19. Here the CDR3 is given as CASSASRSNTEAFF. The DNA sequence reads TGTGCCAGCAGCGCTAGTAGGTCAAACACTGAAGCTTTCTTT.